This T cell receptor beta chain was recovered during a study of identical twins. Whole-study findings and limits: It was cross-sectional statistical analysis, not following the same donors, that the conclusions relied on.

CDR1 is MNHEY and CDR2 is SVGAGI in the germline V gene. The CDR3 totals 13 residues. Trimming took off 2 bases at V and 5 bases at J, with 9 bases between the two ends. Template switching added a universal primer site, and cDNA bore unique molecular identifiers. TCRdb re-derived calls from the 5' RACE reads in MiXCR, one entry per CDR3 protein. The sample carries under 300,000 distinct CDR3 sequences, about 8% recorded once. Notes on this clonotype: Its antigen remains unidentified.

These sequences were also reported in another study, on yellow fever vaccine responses in identical twins. That work contributes: A vaccine T cell response that seemed partly convergent and partly personalized was reported in twins.

This chain connects TRBV6-5 to TRBJ2-5, with D unresolved. The receptor was isolated from a woman under 30 in good health. Sequences were obtained from CD8+ T cells sorted from blood. The CDR3 sequence: CASSYALSETQYF. The CDR3 DNA reads as TGTGCCAGCAGTTACGCCCTAAGTGAGACCCAGTACTTC.